The 12 T cell receptor beta chains in this list originate from one sample, sequenced in a study of T cell repertoires in cytomegalovirus infection. TCRdb processed the reads anew with MiXCR; each CDR3 protein has one entry. Among about 570,000 distinct CDR3 sequences listed, about 39% were seen once. No antigen has been identified for these receptors. The sample here was cultured PBMCs, taken from culture after CMV antigen stimulation. These TCRs come from a human donor in good health (CMV status not recorded). Some clones in this sample may be carry-over from other donors' samples.

In its sample, this clonotype was seen a few times. The J gene is TRBJ2-1, the V gene TRBV7-9, with 9 nucleotides matching TRBD2. Per germline, CDR1 SEHNR and CDR2 FQNEAQ (reference sequence). After removal of 5 bases from V and 7 bases from J, the junction contained 15 bases not matched to a gene. The CDR3 is made up of 17 amino acids. CDR3: CASSPRLAGAFYNEQFF. The CDR3 nucleotides are TGTGCCAGCAGCCCGAGGTTAGCGGGAGCCTTCTATAATGAGCAGTTCTTC.

This clonotype occurred once. The chain couples TRBV19 to TRBJ1-1; 8 bases agree with TRBD1. V trimming: 5 bases; J trimming: 4 bases; junction bases outside the gene matches: 9. The CDR3 contains 15 residues. Germline V gives CDR1 LNHDA, CDR2 SQIVND (reference sequence). The CDR3 coding sequence is TGTGCCAGTAGTCCCACGGACAGGGAAAGCACTGAAGCTTTCTTT. Amino acids: CASSPTDRESTEAFF. Full variable domain (outside the CDR3, taken from reference TRBV19 and TRBJ1-1): DGGITQSPKYLFRKEGQNVTLSCEQNLNHDAMYWYRQDPGQGLRLIYYSQIVNDFQKGDIAEGYSVSREKKESFPLTVTSAQKNPTAFYLCASSPTDRESTEAFFGQGTRLTVV.

This clonotype appeared many times. The chain couples TRBV7-2 to TRBJ2-7; D not certain. V was shortened by 0 bases and J by 4 bases, with 7 bases between the two germline ends. Germline CDR1 is SGHTA and CDR2 is FQGNSA. This CDR3 comprises 13 residues. CDR3 in DNA: TGTGCCAGCAGCTTAGCCAGCCAATACGAGCAGTACTTC. It is translated as CASSLASQYEQYF.

This clonotype was recorded once. V gene TRBV20-1 combines with J gene TRBJ2-7, with D possibly TRBD2 on 6 matching bases. The V gene's germline CDR1 is DFQATT and CDR2 SNEGSKA (reference sequence). The CDR3 is 13 residues long. V was cut by 4 bases and J by 2 bases, with 12 bases left in between. CDR3 bases: TGCAGTGCTAACCGGGACTCGACCTACGAGCAGTACTTC. Encoded protein: CSANRDSTYEQYF.

The CDR3 is CAISEHRGVTSNQPQHF. In DNA, the CDR3 is TGTGCCATCAGTGAGCACCGGGGGGTAACTAGCAATCAGCCCCAGCATTTT. The chain carries TRBV10-3 and TRBJ1-5; possible D gene TRBD1, 5 bases. This CDR3 contains 17 residues. Germline V gene lookup returns CDR1 ENHRY and CDR2 SYGVKD. Trimming stripped 2 bases from V and 0 bases from J, with 14 bases between.

The chain recombines TRBV10-3 with TRBJ1-1, with 8 bases that match TRBD1. Germline lookup yields CDR1 ENHRY and CDR2 SYGVKD. The CDR3 covers 14 residues. V was clipped by 5 bases and J by 6 bases; unmatched bases: 8. The CDR3 DNA is TGTGCCATCAGTACCACCACAGGGGGAGCTGAAGCTTTCTTT. It codes for CAISTTTGGAEAFF.

The chain employs TRBV7-8 and TRBJ2-3, with D uncertain. The CDR3 extends over 16 amino acids. Germline CDR1 SGHVS, CDR2 FQNEAQ. The V end was cut by 5 bases, the J end by 2 bases, with 17 bases between. This chain's CDR3 is CASSPGNWANTDTQYF. CDR3 nucleotide sequence: TGTGCCAGCAGCCCGGGCAACTGGGCCAACACAGATACGCAGTATTTT.

The chain joins TRBV7-2 to TRBJ1-6, with D possibly matching TRBD1 (5 bases). The CDR3 length is 15 residues. CDR1 and CDR2 from the germline V gene are SGHTA and FQGNSA. Trimming took 5 bases from V and 8 from J, leaving 16 bases between them. CDR3 bases: TGTGCCAGCAGCATCAGACAGAGGGATGATTCACCCCTCCACTTT. It translates to CASSIRQRDDSPLHF.

In this sample, this clonotype turned up a few times. This chain uses TRBV6-2 or TRBV6-3 with TRBJ2-7, with 9 bases lining up with TRBD2. J was trimmed by 5 bases and V by 8 bases; bases with no gene match: 13. Germline-derived CDR1 and CDR2 are MNHEY and SVGEGT. This CDR3 is 15 amino acids long. The CDR3 sequence: CASADGGAGGDEQYF. CDR3 coding DNA: TGTGCCAGCGCCGACGGGGGAGCGGGGGGCGACGAGCAGTACTTC.

This clonotype was seen a few times. The chain combines TRBV6-1 with TRBJ2-7; no reliable D call. Trimming took off 5 bases at V and 3 bases at J, with 11 bases between the two ends. CDR3 length equals 13 residues. CDR1 MNHNS and CDR2 SASEGT come from the germline V gene. In DNA form, the CDR3 reads TGTGCCAGCAGTTGGCCCCTCAACTACGAGCAGTACTTC. Translated: CASSWPLNYEQYF.

This clonotype was counted only a few times. The rearrangement uses TRBV10-3 and TRBJ1-1; D is ambiguous. V dropped 4 bases and J dropped 3 bases, with 15 bases sitting between them. CDR1 ENHRY and CDR2 SYGVKD come from the germline V gene. This CDR3 is built from 15 residues. DNA of the CDR3: TGTGCCATCAGTGGTACGACGGGCGGATACACTGAAGCTTTCTTT. Translation: CAISGTTGGYTEAFF.

This chain connects TRBV7-4 to TRBJ2-7, with 10 bases that match TRBD1. J was trimmed by 3 bases and V by 1 base; bases with no gene match: 6. The germline gives CDR1 SGHVT, CDR2 SQSDAQ. The CDR3 spans 16 residues. Written as DNA, the CDR3 is TGTGCCAGCAGCTTAGTCCGGGACAGGGGCCTCTACGAGCAGTACTTC. Protein product: CASSLVRDRGLYEQYF.